This is a list of T cell receptor beta chains from one sample in a study of a mutant IDH1 vaccine in newly diagnosed glioma. These receptors' targets are unknown. TCRdb keeps only in-frame clones here, not all; method: immunoSEQ multiplex PCR. Here the sample spans fewer than 45,000 clones, 65% to 80% being singletons. Here the sequenced sample was PBMCs, taken from a glioma patient whose treatment included an IDH1 peptide vaccine. Receptors were obtained from a man aged 50-59 years with glioma. CDR3s include the opening cysteine and the closing phenylalanine or tryptophan. A D gene is named only where the DNA matches it firmly. Size is stated for part of the rows, as once, few or many counts, or as a class when the clone is expanded.

>TRBJ1-2|TRBV9|NA|NA
TGTGCCAGCAGTGAAACAGGGTTTGGCTACACCTTC
CASSETGFGYTF
>TRBJ2-5|TRBV14|NA|NA
TGTGCCAGCAGCCAAGGCAGAGCGGGAGAGACCCAGTACTTC
CASSQGRAGETQYF
>TRBJ1-2|TRBV4-2|NA|NA
TGTGCCAGCAGCCCGGGGGCAGGCTACACCTTC
CASSPGAGYTF
>TRBJ2-2|TRBV2|TRBD1|few
TGTGCCAGCATCGGGACAGAGAACACCGGGGAGCTGTTTTTT
CASIGTENTGELFF
>TRBJ1-1|TRBV27|TRBD1|NA
TGTGCCAAAGAGACCGGGACAGAAAACACTGAAGCTTTCTTT
CAKETGTENTEAFF
>TRBJ1-1|TRBV19|NA|NA
TGTGCCAGTAGAGAGGCGGCTTGGGCCACTGAAGCTTTCTTT
CASREAAWATEAFF
>TRBJ1-1|TRBV5-1|NA|NA
TGCGCCAGCAGTCAAGGGGGTACCACTGAAGCTTTCTTT
CASSQGGTTEAFF
>TRBJ2-7|TRBV25-1|NA|NA
TGTGCCAGCAGTGCCCGGGGCCCGAGTGGCGAGCAGTACTTC
CASSARGPSGEQYF
>TRBJ1-1|TRBV6-5|NA|few
TGTGCCAGCAGTGCTAGAAGACAGCTGAACACTGAAGCTTTCTTT
CASSARRQLNTEAFF
>TRBJ1-5|TRBV25-1|NA|few
TGTGCCAGCGGGGATACTCAGCCCCAGCATTTT
CASGDTQPQHF
>TRBJ1-2|TRBV25-1|TRBD1|NA
TGTGCCAGCAGCTCAGGGGGCGGCTATGGCTACACCTTC
CASSSGGGYGYTF
>TRBJ1-6|TRBV4-1|NA|NA
TGCGCCAGCAGCCAAGTGGGTCAGAGCTCCTATAATTCACCCCTCCACTTT
CASSQVGQSSYNSPLHF